This T cell receptor beta chain was captured in a study of blood T cell repertoires in COVID-19. Measured with immunoSEQ multiplex PCR; TCRdb has only the in-frame clones, and not every one. This repertoire shows a few hundred thousand clones, around 88% found once; its top ten account for 1.3% to 1.5%. Germline V gene data show CDR1 as MDHEN and CDR2 as SYDVKM. Trimming pared 8 bases from V and 2 bases from J, leaving 16 bases between. The CDR3 runs 15 residues. This TCR came from an elderly man with acute or convalescent COVID-19. The V gene is TRBV28, the J gene TRBJ1-5, with D possibly being TRBD1 (6 bases). Sequenced sample: peripheral blood. The CDR3 DNA follows: TGTGCCAGCCGCCTCCCAGCAGGGGGCAATCAGCCCCAGCATTTT. Protein product: CASRLPAGGNQPQHF.